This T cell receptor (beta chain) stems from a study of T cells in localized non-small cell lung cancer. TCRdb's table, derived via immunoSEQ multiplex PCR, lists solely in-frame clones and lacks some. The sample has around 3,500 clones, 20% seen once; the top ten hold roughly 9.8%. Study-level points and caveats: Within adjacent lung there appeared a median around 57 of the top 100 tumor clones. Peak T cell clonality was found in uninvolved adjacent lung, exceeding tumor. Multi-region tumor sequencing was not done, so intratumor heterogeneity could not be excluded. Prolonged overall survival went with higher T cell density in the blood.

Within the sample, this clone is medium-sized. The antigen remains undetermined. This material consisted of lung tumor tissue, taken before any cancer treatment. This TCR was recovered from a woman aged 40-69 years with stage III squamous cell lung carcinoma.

The CDR3 DNA sequence: TGTGCCAGCAGTTACTCGATTCGGGAGGACCAAGAGACCCAGTACTTC. It encodes CASSYSIREDQETQYF. This chain joins TRBV6-8 and TRBJ2-5; 7 nucleotides agree with TRBD2. The V and J ends lost 0 bases and 0 bases, in that order; junction bases with no gene match: 4. Germline lookup yields CDR1 MNHGY and CDR2 SAAAGT. CDR3 length: 16 amino acids.